This entry lists 26 T cell receptor beta chains sequenced from one sample in a study of human T cells and chemical hapten exposure. In TCRdb, the RACE reads were re-called with MiXCR into one record per CDR3 protein. This table holds 100,000 to 150,000 distinct CDR3 sequences, about 8.2% found once. Described time point: healthy volunteer bleed at 2 weeks. Unfractionated whole blood yielded total RNA. Sequenced sample: whole blood. The receptors shown here come from a male donor in good health. Some clones in this sample may be carry-over from other donors' samples.

The chain is built from TRBV24-1 and TRBJ2-2; D unresolved. Germline V gene sequence: CDR1 KGHDR, CDR2 SFDVKD. CDR3 length equals 16 residues. V dropped 5 bases and J dropped 7 bases, with 19 bases sitting between them. Written as DNA, the CDR3 is TGTGCCACCAGTGCCGAGGAGCCGTGGATTGGCGGGGAGCTGTTTTTT. Translating it yields CATSAEEPWIGGELFF.

The sample holds many counts of this clonotype. The J gene is TRBJ1-5, the V gene TRBV6-2 or TRBV6-3, with unresolved D. The CDR3 has 14 residues. Trimming pared 7 bases from V and 0 bases from J, leaving 10 bases between. Germline V gene data show CDR1 as MNHEY and CDR2 as SVGEGT. The DNA of the CDR3 is TGTGCCAGCATCCAGTCAGATAGCAATCAGCCCCAGCATTTT. It is translated as CASIQSDSNQPQHF.

As regards this clonotype: The junction shows a germline mismatch at one end, possibly a read error. The chain is built from TRBV7-6 and TRBJ2-2; a weak D match, TRBD2 (5 bases). Germline values: CDR1 SGHVS, CDR2 FNYEAQ. This CDR3 comprises 20 residues. The CDR3 protein is CVSSLGPPYSALANTGELFF. The CDR3 nucleotides are TGTGTCAGCAGCTTAGGGCCCCCTTATAGCGCGCTAGCGAACACCGGGGAGCTGTTTTTT.

This clonotype was seen many times. The chain joins TRBV5-1 to TRBJ2-1; 12 nucleotides agree with TRBD1. This CDR3 region has 15 residues. Germline values: CDR1 SGHRS, CDR2 YFSETQ. Trimming removed 6 bases from V and 8 bases from J; junction bases left unmatched: 9. The CDR3 loop reads CASNPGQGAGDEQFF. The CDR3 nucleotides are TGCGCCAGCAATCCGGGACAGGGGGCGGGCGATGAGCAGTTCTTC.

The chain employs TRBV30 and TRBJ2-7, with no clear D. Trimming left V 0 bases short and J 0 bases short, with 6 bases between. The germline CDR1 and CDR2 sequences are GTSNPN and SVGIG (reference sequence). This CDR3 contains 13 residues. The DNA of the CDR3 is TGTGCCTGGAGTGTCTCCACCTCCTACGAGCAGTACTTC. It yields the protein CAWSVSTSYEQYF.

Comment on this clonotype: Germline and junction disagree at one end, which may indicate a read error. The chain uses TRBV4-1 and TRBJ1-4; perhaps TRBD1 as D (5 bases). The CDR3 extends over 18 amino acids. Germline CDR1 and CDR2: MGHRA and YSYEKL. Here the CDR3 DNA reads TGCGCCAGCAACCAAAAGGAGTGGGGCCCTTTGATTAATGAAAAACTGTTTTTT. Protein product: CASNQKEWGPLINEKLFF.

The chain is built from TRBV7-8 and TRBJ2-5; 15 bases match TRBD2. Germline CDR1 is SGHVS and CDR2 is FQNEAQ. J lost 4 bases, V lost 2 bases, and 8 bases had no gene match. The CDR3 runs to 18 residues. The DNA for the CDR3 is TGTGCCAGCAGCTTATGGGGACTAGCGGGAGGCACCCCAGAGACCCAGTACTTC. Amino acid sequence: CASSLWGLAGGTPETQYF.

This clonotype was counted only a few times. The chain recombines TRBV29-1 with TRBJ2-1, with D possibly being TRBD1 or TRBD2 (5 bases each). The CDR3 covers 12 residues. Looked up from germline, CDR1 is SQVTM and CDR2 is ANQGSEA. V lost 8 bases and J lost 8, with 16 bases in between. CDR3 in DNA: TGCAGCCCCTGGGACGGACGAGATGAGCAGTTCTTC. Amino acid sequence: CSPWDGRDEQFF.

This clonotype was seen repeatedly, ten times or more. The gene calls are TRBV4-1 and TRBJ2-5; D is unresolved. There are 16 residues in the CDR3. V lost 0 bases and J lost 2, with 13 bases in between. Germline CDR1 is MGHRA and CDR2 is YSYEKL. The DNA for the CDR3 is TGCGCCAGCAGCCAAGAAGTTTTAAACGGACAAGAGACCCAGTACTTC. Translation: CASSQEVLNGQETQYF.

At least ten counts were recorded for this clonotype. The CDR3 sequence is CASSYFEGKNTEAFF. For the CDR3, the DNA is TGTGCCAGCAGTTACTTTGAAGGGAAGAACACTGAAGCTTTCTTT. The genes are TRBV6-5 and TRBJ1-1; D gene uncertain. The V and J ends lost 1 base and 1 base respectively, with 10 bases between them. Germline CDR1 MNHEY, CDR2 SVGAGI. This CDR3 is 15 amino acids long.

About this clonotype itself: At one of its ends the junction is not consistent with the germline gene, which may arise from a read error. The rearrangement uses TRBV6-5 and TRBJ1-2, with D tentatively TRBD1 (6 bases). Germline V gene lookup returns CDR1 MNHEY and CDR2 SVGAGI. The CDR3 totals 13 residues. This chain's CDR3 is CASSYGAGVGVYF. The CDR3 region has the DNA TGTGCCAGCAGTTACGGGGCAGGGGTAGGAGTATACTTC.

The V call is TRBV7-9, the J call TRBJ2-3; TRBD1 matches 11 bases. The V segment lost 3 bases and the J segment 5 bases; nucleotides outside the gene matches: 7. This CDR3 is 16 amino acids long. Germline CDR1 reads SEHNR; CDR2 reads FQNEAQ (reference sequence). CDR3 in DNA: TGTGCCAGCAGCTTCGGCGGGACAGGGGGAGGAGATACGCAGTATTTT. As protein: CASSFGGTGGGDTQYF.

This clonotype was picked up many times. V usage is TRBV29-1 and J usage is TRBJ2-1; D may be TRBD1 (5 bases). Germline V gene sequence: CDR1 SQVTM, CDR2 ANQGSEA. The CDR3 totals 14 residues. The germline V and J ends were trimmed by 3 bases and 2 bases, with 11 bases remaining between them. The CDR3 DNA follows: TGCAGCGTTGATACCCCAGGGCCCTACAATGAGCAGTTCTTC. This sequence encodes CSVDTPGPYNEQFF.

The V call is TRBV28, the J call TRBJ2-5; D is possibly TRBD1 or TRBD2 (6 bases each). Trimming removed 2 bases at V and 5 bases at J, with 24 bases between. The CDR3 is 18 amino acids. Germline V gene lookup returns CDR1 MDHEN and CDR2 SYDVKM. The CDR3 DNA reads TGTGCCAGCAGTTTAGTGGGGGGCGCGGGCTTTTATCGGGAGACCCAGTACTTC. Protein product: CASSLVGGAGFYRETQYF.

This clonotype was seen repeatedly, ten times or more. The chain couples TRBV4-2 to TRBJ2-6; TRBD2 might be the D (6 bases). The CDR3 is 16 residues long. Trimming took 4 bases from V and 4 from J, leaving 14 bases between them. Germline values: CDR1 LGHNA, CDR2 YNFKEQ. The CDR3 DNA is TGTGCCAGCAGCCTCGTGGGAGGAATGGGGGCCAACGTCCTGACTTTC. This sequence encodes CASSLVGGMGANVLTF.

This clonotype appeared a few times. This sequence joins TRBV9 and TRBJ1-2; D gene ambiguous. CDR3 size: 18 residues. Germline V CDR1 and CDR2: SGDLS, YYNGEE. Between the trimmed V and J ends, which lost 0 bases and 5 bases, there was a span of 23 bases. The DNA of the CDR3 is TGTGCCAGCAGCGTAGACGAGGGCCCGACCTATATTCCTTATGGCTACACCTTC. Translated, it gives CASSVDEGPTYIPYGYTF.

At least ten counts were recorded for this clonotype. This sequence joins TRBV3-1 and TRBJ1-1; no definite D call. CDR3 length equals 14 residues. V lost 1 base and J lost 0, with 6 bases in between. Germline V lookup: CDR1 LGHDT, CDR2 YNNKEL (reference sequence). CDR3 region: CASSQVDMNTEAFF. The DNA for the CDR3 is TGTGCCAGCAGCCAAGTAGATATGAACACTGAAGCTTTCTTT.

This clonotype was detected a few times. V usage is TRBV7-9 and J usage is TRBJ1-2; weak D call: TRBD1 (6 bases). Trimming left V 5 bases short and J 7 bases short, with 23 bases between. The CDR3 spans 16 residues. CDR1 is SEHNR and CDR2 is FQNEAQ in the germline V gene (reference sequence). CDR3 DNA: TGTGCCAGCAGCCCCATTGAAACCGGGGACAAACGTGGCTACACCTTC. Protein: CASSPIETGDKRGYTF.

This clonotype was detected only a few times. This chain uses TRBV29-1 with TRBJ2-1, with D possibly TRBD2 on 5 matching bases. CDR1 is SQVTM, CDR2 ANQGSEA, per germline. V lost 0 bases and J lost 3, with 15 bases in between. This CDR3 is built from 16 residues. The CDR3 loop reads CSVEDPADALYNEQFF. In DNA form, the CDR3 reads TGCAGCGTTGAAGATCCAGCGGACGCTCTCTACAATGAGCAGTTCTTC.

The chain joins TRBV2 to TRBJ2-7; 8 positions agree with TRBD2. This CDR3 has 16 amino acids. The junction had 5 bases not matched to a gene; V was cut back by 1 base and J by 0 bases. Looked up from germline, CDR1 is SNHLY and CDR2 is FYNNEI. Here the CDR3 reads CASSEVQRGSSYEQYF. CDR3 nucleotides: TGTGCCAGCAGTGAAGTTCAGCGGGGGAGCTCCTACGAGCAGTACTTC.

This clonotype showed up just a few times. V usage is TRBV5-4 and J usage is TRBJ2-1, with D possibly matching TRBD1 (5 bases). V gave up 4 bases and J gave up 3 bases, with 17 bases separating them. The CDR3 is made up of 16 amino acids. From germline, CDR1 is SGHNT and CDR2 YYREEE (reference sequence). The DNA for the CDR3 is TGTGCCAGCAGCCCAGGCCTGACGACAGACTACAATGAGCAGTTCTTC. It yields the protein CASSPGLTTDYNEQFF.

This chain joins TRBV29-1 and TRBJ1-2; D gene ambiguous. The germline V gene has CDR1 SQVTM and CDR2 ANQGSEA. Trimming cost V 0 bases and J 1 base, with 21 bases left between them. This CDR3 has 18 amino acids. In DNA form, the CDR3 reads TGCAGCGTTGAAGATCTTTACCGGGAGGACCGCAGTAACTATGGCTACACCTTC. Translation: CSVEDLYREDRSNYGYTF.

The sample holds many counts of this clonotype. J is TRBJ1-2 and V is TRBV10-2, with a weak D call TRBD1 (6 bases). Trimming took off 6 bases at V and 3 bases at J, with 17 bases between the two ends. The CDR3 is 15 amino acids. CDR1 and CDR2 from the germline V gene are WSHSY and SAAADI. CDR3 region: CASSEKRGAHYGYTF. CDR3 nucleotide sequence: TGCGCCAGCAGCGAGAAGAGGGGGGCGCACTATGGCTACACCTTC.

The chain couples TRBV10-3 to TRBJ2-1, with D unclear. Trimming removed 4 bases from V and 9 bases from J, with 13 bases in between. The CDR3 has 13 residues. Per germline, CDR1 ENHRY and CDR2 SYGVKD. In DNA form, the CDR3 reads TGTGCCATCAGTGTGCCCCTCGTAGCTGAGCAGTTCTTC. Protein sequence: CAISVPLVAEQFF.

This clonotype appeared a few times. This chain uses TRBV7-2 with TRBJ2-7; 9 bases map to TRBD2. The V segment lost 5 bases and the J segment 2 bases; nucleotides outside the gene matches: 7. The CDR3 runs to 15 residues. Germline V gene sequence: CDR1 SGHTA, CDR2 FQGNSA. The CDR3, as DNA: TGTGCCAGCAGCCCAGACCCTAGCGGGGCCTACGAGCAGTACTTC. Translating gives CASSPDPSGAYEQYF.

This clonotype has at least ten counts. V usage is TRBV12-3 or TRBV12-4 and J usage is TRBJ2-1; D remains ambiguous. CDR3 length: 16 amino acids. V was shortened by 1 base and J by 1 base, with 11 bases between the two germline ends. The CDR3, as DNA: TGTGCCAGCAGTTTAGATAAGGTCCCGTCCTACAATGAGCAGTTCTTC. It specifies CASSLDKVPSYNEQFF.